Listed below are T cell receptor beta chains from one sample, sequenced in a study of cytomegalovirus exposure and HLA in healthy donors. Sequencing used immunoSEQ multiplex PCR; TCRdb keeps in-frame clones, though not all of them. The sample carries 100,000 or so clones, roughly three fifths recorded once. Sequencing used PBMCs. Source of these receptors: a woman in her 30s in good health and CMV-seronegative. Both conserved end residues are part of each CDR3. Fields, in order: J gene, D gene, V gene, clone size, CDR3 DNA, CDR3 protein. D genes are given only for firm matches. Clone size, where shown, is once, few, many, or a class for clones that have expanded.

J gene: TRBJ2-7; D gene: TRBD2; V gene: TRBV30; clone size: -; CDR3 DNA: TGTGCCTGGAGTGTAGGACTAGCCTACGAGCAGTACTTC; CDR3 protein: CAWSVGLAYEQYF
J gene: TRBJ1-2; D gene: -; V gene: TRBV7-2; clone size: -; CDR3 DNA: TGTGCCAGCAGCCCCCTTAGCCAGGGGAACTATGGCTACACCTTC; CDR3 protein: CASSPLSQGNYGYTF
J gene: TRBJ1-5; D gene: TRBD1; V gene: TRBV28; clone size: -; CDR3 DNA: TGTGCCAGCAGCAGGGACAGTTATCAGCCCCAGCATTTT; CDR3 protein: CASSRDSYQPQHF
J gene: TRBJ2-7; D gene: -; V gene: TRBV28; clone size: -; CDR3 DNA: TGTGCCAGCAGTTCAGGGACACGGACGGAAATCGCCTCCTACGAGCAGTACTTC; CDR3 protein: CASSSGTRTEIASYEQYF
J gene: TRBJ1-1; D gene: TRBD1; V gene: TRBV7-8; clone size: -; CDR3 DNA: TGTGCCAGCAGCGCCCCGACAGGGGGGAGCGCTGAAGCTTTCTTT; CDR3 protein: CASSAPTGGSAEAFF
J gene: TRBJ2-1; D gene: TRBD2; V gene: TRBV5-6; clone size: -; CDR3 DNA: TGTGCCAGCAGCCCGCTAGCGGGAGTCTACAATGAGCAGTTCTTC; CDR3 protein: CASSPLAGVYNEQFF
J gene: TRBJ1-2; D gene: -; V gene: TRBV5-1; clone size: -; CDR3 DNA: TGCGCCAGCAGCTTGCGCAGGGCCGACTACACCTTC; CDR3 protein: CASSLRRADYTF
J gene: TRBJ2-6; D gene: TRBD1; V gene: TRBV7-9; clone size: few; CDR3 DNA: TGTGCCAGCAGTTCGACAGGGGCATCAGGGGCCAACGTCCTGACTTTC; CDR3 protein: CASSSTGASGANVLTF
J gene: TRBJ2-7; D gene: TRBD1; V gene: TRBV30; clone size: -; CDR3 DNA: TGTGCCTGGAGGCTGAAGTCCGGACAGGGAAGGGAGCAGTACTTC; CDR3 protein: CAWRLKSGQGREQYF
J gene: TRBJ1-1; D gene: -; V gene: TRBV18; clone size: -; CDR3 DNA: TGTGCCAGCTCACCCCTCAGGCAGGGTACGGTTTCCCACACTGAAGCTTTCTTT; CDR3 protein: CASSPLRQGTVSHTEAFF
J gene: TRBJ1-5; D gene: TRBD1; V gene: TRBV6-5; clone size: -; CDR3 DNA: TGTGCCAGCGGGCGGGACAGGGAGGATCAGCCCCAGCATTTT; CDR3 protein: CASGRDREDQPQHF
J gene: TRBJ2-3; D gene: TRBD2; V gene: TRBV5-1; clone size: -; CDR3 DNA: TGCGCCAGCAGCAAGACTAGCGGGGGGTCAGATACGCAGTATTTT; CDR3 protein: CASSKTSGGSDTQYF
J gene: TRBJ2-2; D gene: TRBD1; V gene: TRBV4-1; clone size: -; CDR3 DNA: TGCGCCAGCAGCCAAGAGGGGACAGGGGGGATCGGGGAGCTGTTTTTT; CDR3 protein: CASSQEGTGGIGELFF
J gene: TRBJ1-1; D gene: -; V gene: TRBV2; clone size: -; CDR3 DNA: TGTGCCAGCAGGGGAACAGGTCTGAACACTGAAGCTTTCTTT; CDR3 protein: CASRGTGLNTEAFF
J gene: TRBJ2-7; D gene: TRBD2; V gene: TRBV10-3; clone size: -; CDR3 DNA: TGTGCCACCGGGACTAGCGGGTCCTACGAGCAGTACTTC; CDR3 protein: CATGTSGSYEQYF
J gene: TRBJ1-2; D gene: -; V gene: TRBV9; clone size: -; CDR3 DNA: TGTGCCAGCAGCGTAGAAGGGGTAGGGGGCTACACCTTC; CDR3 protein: CASSVEGVGGYTF
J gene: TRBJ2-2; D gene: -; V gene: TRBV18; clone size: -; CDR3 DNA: TGTGCCAGCTCACCACTAGGGGCCACCGGGGAGCTGTTTTTT; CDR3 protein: CASSPLGATGELFF
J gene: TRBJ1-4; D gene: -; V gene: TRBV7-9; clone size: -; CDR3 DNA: TGTGCCAGCAGCTTCAACAGGGACGGTGAAAAACTGTTTTTT; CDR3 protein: CASSFNRDGEKLFF
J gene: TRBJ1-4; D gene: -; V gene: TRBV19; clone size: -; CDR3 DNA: TGTGCCAGTAGTATTTTTATGTCCAGATCTAATGAAAAACTGTTTTTT; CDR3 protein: CASSIFMSRSNEKLFF